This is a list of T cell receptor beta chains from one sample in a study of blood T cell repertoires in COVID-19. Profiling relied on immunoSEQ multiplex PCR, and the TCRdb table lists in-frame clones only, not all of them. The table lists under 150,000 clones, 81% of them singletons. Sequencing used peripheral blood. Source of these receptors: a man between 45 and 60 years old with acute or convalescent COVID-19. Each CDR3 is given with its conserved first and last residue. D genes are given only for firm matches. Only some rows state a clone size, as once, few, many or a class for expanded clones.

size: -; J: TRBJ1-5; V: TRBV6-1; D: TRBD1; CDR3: CASSAPQGAPPHSNQPQHF; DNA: TGTGCCAGCAGTGCCCCTCAGGGGGCACCTCCTCATAGCAATCAGCCCCAGCATTTT
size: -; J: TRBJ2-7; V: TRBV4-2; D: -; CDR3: CASSPETQGRDEQYF; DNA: TGTGCCAGCAGCCCCGAGACTCAGGGGAGGGACGAGCAGTACTTC
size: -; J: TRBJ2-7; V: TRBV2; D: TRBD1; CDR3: CASSAPTGGGTYEQYF; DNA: TGTGCCAGCAGTGCGCCCACAGGGGGCGGAACCTACGAGCAGTACTTC
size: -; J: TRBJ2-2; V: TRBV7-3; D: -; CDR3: CASSPRGPGELFF; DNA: TGTGCCAGCAGCCCCAGAGGGCCCGGGGAGCTGTTTTTT
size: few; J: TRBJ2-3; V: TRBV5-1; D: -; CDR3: CASSLGLESDTQYF; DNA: TGCGCCAGCAGCTTGGGACTGGAATCAGATACGCAGTATTTT
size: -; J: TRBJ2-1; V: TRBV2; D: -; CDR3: CASSEAQGREVYNEQFF; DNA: TGTGCCAGCAGTGAAGCGCAAGGCAGGGAGGTTTACAATGAGCAGTTCTTC
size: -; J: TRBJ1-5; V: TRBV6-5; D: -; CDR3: CASSYSTGAAYQPQHF; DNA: TGTGCCAGCAGTTACTCGACCGGAGCGGCCTATCAGCCCCAGCATTTT
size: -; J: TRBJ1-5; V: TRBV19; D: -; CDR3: CASSINGQGFQPQHF; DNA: TGTGCCAGTAGTATTAACGGCCAGGGCTTTCAGCCCCAGCATTTT
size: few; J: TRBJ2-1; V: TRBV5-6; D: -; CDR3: CASSPGLHNEQFF; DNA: TGTGCCAGCAGCCCAGGGTTACACAATGAGCAGTTCTTC
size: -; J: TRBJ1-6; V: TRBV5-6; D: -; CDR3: CASSSRRDGVNSPLHF; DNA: TGTGCCAGCAGCTCACGGCGGGACGGGGTTAATTCACCCCTCCACTTT
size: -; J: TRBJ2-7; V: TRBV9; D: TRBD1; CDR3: CASSVRTGGYEQYF; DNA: TGTGCCAGCAGCGTGCGGACAGGGGGTTACGAGCAGTACTTC
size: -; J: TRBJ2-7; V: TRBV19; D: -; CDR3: CASSINLRDYEQYF; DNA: TGTGCCAGTAGTATAAACCTCCGAGACTACGAGCAGTACTTC
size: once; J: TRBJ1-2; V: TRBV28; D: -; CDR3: CASGGQLGYGYTF; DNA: TGTGCCAGCGGCGGGCAGCTTGGCTATGGCTACACCTTC
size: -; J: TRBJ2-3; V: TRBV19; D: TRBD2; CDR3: CASSIDVIRVAGGGDTQYF; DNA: TGTGCCAGTAGTATAGATGTTATTCGGGTCGCGGGGGGAGGGGATACGCAGTATTTT
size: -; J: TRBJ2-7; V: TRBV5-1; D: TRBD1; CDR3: CASSLVGQTSYEQYF; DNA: TGCGCCAGCAGCTTGGTGGGACAGACGAGCTACGAGCAGTACTTC
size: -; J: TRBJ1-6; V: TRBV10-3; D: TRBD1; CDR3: CAISELDRGDSPLHF; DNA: TGTGCCATCAGTGAGTTGGACAGGGGAGATTCACCCCTCCACTTT
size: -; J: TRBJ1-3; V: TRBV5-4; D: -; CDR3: CASSLDSHSGNTIYF; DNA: TGTGCCAGCAGCTTGGACAGCCACTCTGGAAACACCATATATTTT
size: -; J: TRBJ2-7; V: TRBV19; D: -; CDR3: CASSISDSRSYEQYF; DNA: TGTGCCAGTAGTATATCTGACAGTAGGTCCTACGAGCAGTACTTC
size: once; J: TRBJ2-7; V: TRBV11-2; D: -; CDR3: CASSSGGGQTLYEQYF; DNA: TGTGCCAGCAGCTCGGGGGGGGGACAGACATTATACGAGCAGTACTTC
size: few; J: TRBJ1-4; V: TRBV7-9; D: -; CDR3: CASSLAGGEKLFF; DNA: TGTGCCAGCAGCTTAGCCGGAGGTGAAAAACTGTTTTTT
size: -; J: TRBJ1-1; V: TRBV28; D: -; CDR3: CASSFHRAGTEAFF; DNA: TGTGCCAGCAGTTTCCACAGGGCGGGCACTGAAGCTTTCTTT
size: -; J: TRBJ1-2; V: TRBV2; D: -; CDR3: CASSPQGINYGYTF; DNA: TGTGCCAGCAGTCCCCAGGGGATTAACTATGGCTACACCTTC
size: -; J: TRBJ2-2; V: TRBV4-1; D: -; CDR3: CASSQAGEATGELFF; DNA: TGCGCCAGCAGCCAAGCGGGGGAAGCCACCGGGGAGCTGTTTTTT
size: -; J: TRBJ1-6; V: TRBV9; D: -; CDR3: CASSVGAGNSPLHF; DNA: TGTGCCAGCAGCGTAGGCGCAGGGAATTCACCCCTCCACTTT
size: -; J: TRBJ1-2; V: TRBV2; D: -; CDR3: CASSETGRGYTF; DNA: TGTGCCAGCAGCGAAACAGGGCGTGGCTACACCTTC
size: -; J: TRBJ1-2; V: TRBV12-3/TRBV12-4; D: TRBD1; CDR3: CASSRQGYGYTF; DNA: TGTGCCAGCAGTCGACAGGGCTATGGCTACACCTTC
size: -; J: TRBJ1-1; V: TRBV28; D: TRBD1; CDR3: CASQGEIVRAFF; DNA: TGTGCCAGCCAGGGGGAAATTGTAAGAGCTTTCTTT
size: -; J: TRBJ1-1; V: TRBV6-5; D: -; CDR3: CASAMTVNTEAFF; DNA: TGTGCCAGCGCCATGACAGTGAACACTGAAGCTTTCTTT
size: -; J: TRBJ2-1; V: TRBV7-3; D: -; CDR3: CASSNNRDNEQFF; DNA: TGTGCCAGCAGCAATAACAGGGACAATGAGCAGTTCTTC
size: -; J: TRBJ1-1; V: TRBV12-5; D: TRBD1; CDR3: CASGLPDRGMNTEAFF; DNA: TGTGCTAGTGGCCTCCCGGACAGGGGCATGAACACTGAAGCTTTCTTT
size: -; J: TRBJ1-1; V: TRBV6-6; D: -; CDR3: CASTPVLRVEAFF; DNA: TGTGCCAGCACGCCGGTATTGAGGGTCGAAGCTTTCTTT
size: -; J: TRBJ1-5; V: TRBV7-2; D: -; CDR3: CASSLNAGQPQHF; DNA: TGTGCCAGCAGCTTAAATGCGGGTCAGCCCCAGCATTTT